This T cell receptor (beta chain) derives from a study of blood T cell repertoires in COVID-19 (dated by TCRdb to 2018 to 2020). Some background on the complete study: Samples from collaborators originated in the United States, Italy and Spain and spanned both the acute and convalescent phases of COVID-19. Where available, HLA class I and class II types were obtained from metadata supplied by the sample provider rather than from assay-based typing. A freely available public database, intended as a resource for researchers studying the immune response to SARS-CoV-2, is where the repertoires were released. The samples were drawn from the first 160 participants of the ongoing ImmuneRACE study and from over 950 subjects provided by 6 global collaborators. Deeply sampled blood TCRbeta repertoires from subjects exposed to, actively infected with, or recovered from COVID-19 were included in the dataset. The prospective study material was composed of cDNA or gDNA derived from T cells, B-cell-depleted T cells, or PBMCs. Sample metadata almost always included a de-identified subject ID, COVID-19 status, age in years and sex. The research as a whole found: The amount of clinical and demographic metadata varied by source and participant and was provided uncurated.

In regard to this clone: It lacks a known antigen. Base qualities were left out, and no much larger clone turns up one base away.

Whole blood was collected in K2EDTA tubes by collaborating institutions according to the institutions' own protocols. For TCRbeta analysis, collaborator samples were shipped as frozen whole blood, as isolated PBMCs, or as DNA extracted from either sample type. TCRbeta CDR3 regions were amplified from genomic DNA by means of the immunoSEQ Assay, a bias-controlled multiplex PCR. The authors processed their data as follows. The number of nucleated cells in each sample was estimated from the amplification of reference gene primers within the assay. Sequence reads were collapsed and filtered to measure the absolute abundance of every unique TCRbeta CDR3 rearrangement. For each sample, productive Simpson clonality was calculated by taking the square root of Simpson's diversity index across productive rearrangements. TCRdb re-hosts the immuneACCESS table, in-frame sequences only. Its copies lack some clones; in the studies checked, an unresolved V gene accounts for under half of them, and the cause for the rest is not known. V and J calls and clone size follow that table, whereas D and trimming were derived from the DNA. The sample table lists roughly 61,000 clones, 80% to 95% of them with a count of one. Clones ranked in the top ten supply 15% to 20% of the sample.

Deletion took 1 base off V and 4 bases off J, with a span of 11 bases between the germline ends. From its cysteine to its phenylalanine, the CDR3 spans 15 amino acids. Only CDR3 DNA remains: 45 bases, in frame from the first base. As encoded in the germline V gene, CDR1 is MNHNS while CDR2 is SASEGT. The sequence is built from TRBV6-1 and TRBJ2-1, and perhaps TRBD1 as D gene, on 7 matching bases. The source is an elderly man with acute or convalescent COVID-19. The sample taken for sequencing was peripheral blood. CDR3 loop: CASSEGPGGYNEQFF. The DNA reads as follows: TGTGCCAGCAGTGAAGGACCAGGGGGGTACAATGAGCAGTTCTTC.